The 29 T cell receptor beta chains reported below all come from one sample, sequenced in a study of hypomethylating agent response in myelodysplastic syndrome. Only in-frame clones appear in the TCRdb table, and some are missing; sequencing was by immunoSEQ multiplex PCR. The table shows approximately 2,000 clones, with around 81% occurring only once. The sequences come from bone marrow, collected before or after starting hypomethylating agent treatment for myelodysplastic syndrome (not recorded which). The source is a human donor with myelodysplastic syndrome.

The chain carries TRBV7-3 and TRBJ1-1, with 8 bases matching TRBD1. The CDR3 has 15 residues. Germline values: CDR1 SGHTA, CDR2 FQGTGA. V dropped 0 bases and J dropped 2; count of bases not matched to a gene: 2. In nucleotides, the CDR3 is TGTGCCAGCAGCTTAACCACAGGGGGAAACACTGAAGCTTTCTTT. Residues: CASSLTTGGNTEAFF.

The rearrangement joins TRBV5-1 to TRBJ2-1; TRBD2 agrees at 12 bases. The CDR3 is 16 amino acids. CDR1 is SGHRS, CDR2 YFSETQ, per germline. The trim removed 0 bases at V and 7 bases at J, leaving 5 bases unmatched. DNA for the CDR3: TGCGCCAGCAGCTTGGAACTAGCGGGAGGAAGGAATGAGCAGTTCTTC. This sequence encodes CASSLELAGGRNEQFF. The full variable domain, in which reference TRBV5-1 and TRBJ2-1 provide the parts outside the CDR3, is KAGVTQTPRYLIKTRGQQVTLSCSPISGHRSVSWYQQTPGQGLQFLFEYFSETQRNKGNFPGRFSGRQFSNSRSEMNVSTLELGDSALYLCASSLELAGGRNEQFFGPGTRLTVL.

The CDR3 sequence: CASSQTGGNTDTQYF. The CDR3, as DNA: TGTGCCAGCAGCCAAACGGGAGGTAACACAGATACGCAGTATTTT. The rearrangement links TRBV4-2 to TRBJ2-3; 7 bases line up with TRBD2. Losses at the gene ends were 2 bases for V and 2 bases for J; bases not matched to a gene: 4. CDR1 LGHNA and CDR2 YNFKEQ come from the germline V gene. CDR3 length: 15 residues.

The rearrangement joins TRBV30 to TRBJ2-5; 7 bases agree with TRBD2. CDR3 length: 14 amino acids. The germline CDR1 and CDR2 sequences are GTSNPN and SVGIG (reference sequence). Trimming removed 3 bases from V and 11 bases from J; junction bases left unmatched: 15. The CDR3 coding sequence is TGTGCCTGGAGGGGGGGACTATTCGTGGGGGAGCAGTACTTC. As protein: CAWRGGLFVGEQYF.

V and J are TRBV5-4 and TRBJ2-1; maybe TRBD1 (5 bases). With 0 bases removed from V and 7 bases from J, the gap between germline ends came to 14 bases. Germline lookup yields CDR1 SGHNT and CDR2 YYREEE (reference sequence). The CDR3 extends over 15 amino acids. CDR3 sequence: CASSLDPHPGNEQFF. CDR3 in DNA: TGTGCCAGCAGCTTGGATCCTCACCCAGGGAATGAGCAGTTCTTC.

The V gene is TRBV2, the J gene TRBJ2-4; a possible D gene is TRBD2 (5 bases). There are 15 residues in the CDR3. V lost 5 bases and J 5 bases, leaving 16 bases between the germline ends. Germline loops: CDR1 SNHLY, CDR2 FYNNEI. CDR3 sequence reads: CASSPIPGVENIQYF. The CDR3 DNA reads as TGTGCCAGCAGTCCCATTCCCGGGGTCGAAAACATTCAGTACTTC.

The rearrangement uses TRBV4-3 and TRBJ1-6; unclear D gene. This CDR3 has 14 residues. From germline, CDR1 is LGHNA and CDR2 YSLEER. Between the trimmed V and J ends, which lost 0 bases and 6 bases, there was a span of 6 bases. CDR3: CASSQDRRNSPLHF. The CDR3 region has the DNA TGCGCCAGCAGCCAAGATAGGCGTAATTCACCCCTCCACTTT.

This sequence joins TRBV28 and TRBJ2-7, with TRBD2 identical over 12 bases. There are 12 residues in the CDR3. Germline V gene lookup returns CDR1 MDHEN and CDR2 SYDVKM. After removal of 6 bases from V and 12 bases from J, the junction contained 6 bases not matched to a gene. DNA of the CDR3: TGTGCCAGCAGCCCCGGACTAGCGGGAAGGTACTTC. Protein product: CASSPGLAGRYF.

J is TRBJ2-1 and V is TRBV5-5, with unresolved D. CDR3 length: 13 amino acids. The V gene's germline CDR1 is SGHKS and CDR2 YYEKEE (reference sequence). Trimming stripped 0 bases from V and 13 bases from J, with 14 bases between. CDR3 protein: CASSLEGNWGQFF. The CDR3 DNA reads TGTGCCAGCAGCTTGGAGGGCAACTGGGGACAGTTCTTC.

CDR3 DNA: TGTGCCAGCAGCTACCAGGGCGGCGGGGAGCTGTTTTTT. Translated, it gives CASSYQGGGELFF. The rearrangement uses TRBV7-3 and TRBJ2-2, with D maybe TRBD1 (5 bases). Trimming left V 4 bases short and J 7 bases short, with 10 bases between. Germline CDR1 SGHTA, CDR2 FQGTGA. CDR3 size: 13 residues.

The chain employs TRBV19 and TRBJ1-1; D gene ambiguous. This CDR3 contains 15 residues. Germline CDR1 is LNHDA and CDR2 is SQIVND (reference sequence). Trimming pared 1 base from V and 3 bases from J, leaving 12 bases between. The CDR3 DNA is TGTGCCAGTAGTATAGCGGGAATAGTGTACACTGAAGCTTTCTTT. Its translation is CASSIAGIVYTEAFF. The full variable domain, its missing parts supplied by reference TRBV19 and TRBJ1-1, is DGGITQSPKYLFRKEGQNVTLSCEQNLNHDAMYWYRQDPGQGLRLIYYSQIVNDFQKGDIAEGYSVSREKKESFPLTVTSAQKNPTAFYLCASSIAGIVYTEAFFGQGTRLTVV.

The chain joins TRBV4-3 to TRBJ1-4, with no clear D. CDR3 size: 18 residues. The germline CDR1 and CDR2 sequences are LGHNA and YSLEER. Trimming took 0 bases from V and 0 from J, leaving 14 bases between them. Here the CDR3 DNA reads TGCGCCAGCAGCCAAGACCGAGCCGCCCTCGCAACTAATGAAAAACTGTTTTTT. Encoded protein: CASSQDRAALATNEKLFF.

This sequence joins TRBV11-2 and TRBJ2-1, with unresolved D. CDR3 length: 15 amino acids. Germline loops: CDR1 SGHAT, CDR2 FQNNGV. V lost 0 bases to trimming and J lost 6 bases, with 12 bases between them. CDR3 loop: CASSLDVLPGNEQFF. The CDR3 DNA follows: TGTGCCAGCAGCTTAGATGTGCTGCCGGGCAATGAGCAGTTCTTC.

This chain joins TRBV5-4 and TRBJ2-7; 13 positions agree with TRBD2. The CDR3 consists of 18 residues. The V gene end was trimmed by 4 bases and the J gene end by 2 bases; junction bases not matched to a gene: 12. Per the germline V gene, CDR1 is SGHNT and CDR2 is YYREEE (reference sequence). CDR3 sequence: CASSRTSGGRANTYEQYF. The CDR3 DNA reads TGTGCCAGCAGCCGGACTAGCGGGGGAAGGGCCAATACCTACGAGCAGTACTTC.

This clone was detected only once. The chain has TRBV19 and TRBJ2-1, with TRBD2 matching 14 bases. The CDR3 contains 19 residues. The J segment lost 6 bases and the V segment lost 3 bases, leaving 13 bases of the junction unmatched. The V gene's germline CDR1 is LNHDA and CDR2 SQIVND (reference sequence). The DNA for the CDR3 is TGTGCCAGTAGTATTCTATATCCTCAGGGGACTAGCGGGAGCAATGAGCAGTTCTTC. Translating gives CASSILYPQGTSGSNEQFF.

This clone appeared a single time. The genes are TRBV28 and TRBJ2-1; D is perhaps TRBD1 (5 bases). This CDR3 has 15 residues. The V gene's germline CDR1 is MDHEN and CDR2 SYDVKM. Between the trimmed V and J ends, which lost 2 bases and 10 bases, there was a span of 18 bases. The DNA of the CDR3 is TGTGCCAGCAGTTTACCATCAGGGCTTGAGGCCGAGCAGTTCTTC. It is translated as CASSLPSGLEAEQFF.

By share of the sample, this clone is large (0.1 to 1%). The chain has TRBV19 and TRBJ1-4, with D maybe TRBD1 (6 bases). Trimming took 4 bases from V and 4 from J, leaving 13 bases between them. The CDR3 runs 15 residues. Germline V gene lookup returns CDR1 LNHDA and CDR2 SQIVND (reference sequence). Here the CDR3 reads CASSNGQTLNEKLFF. The CDR3 nucleotides read TGTGCCAGTAGTAACGGACAGACCCTTAATGAAAAACTGTTTTTT. The entire variable domain, with the rest obtained from reference TRBV19 and TRBJ1-4, is as follows: DGGITQSPKYLFRKEGQNVTLSCEQNLNHDAMYWYRQDPGQGLRLIYYSQIVNDFQKGDIAEGYSVSREKKESFPLTVTSAQKNPTAFYLCASSNGQTLNEKLFFGSGTQLSVL.

The chain employs TRBV27 and TRBJ2-7; 7 nucleotides agree with TRBD1. There are 13 residues in the CDR3. CDR1 and CDR2 from the germline V gene are MNHEY and SMNVEV (reference sequence). J gave up 5 bases and V 4 bases, and 5 bases lay outside the gene matches. CDR3 residues: CASSWRQGNEQYF. CDR3 bases: TGTGCCAGCAGTTGGAGACAGGGTAACGAGCAGTACTTC.

The chain links TRBV19 to TRBJ1-1; no definite D call. V was clipped by 1 base and J by 1 base, with 13 bases between them. The CDR3 covers 16 residues. Germline V lookup: CDR1 LNHDA, CDR2 SQIVND (reference sequence). The DNA of the CDR3 is TGTGCCAGTAGTATAGCCCTGACAAGGACGAACACTGAAGCTTTCTTT. This sequence encodes CASSIALTRTNTEAFF.

The V and J genes are TRBV14 and TRBJ2-7, with TRBD1 matching over 12 bases. J lost 7 bases, V lost 1 base, and 8 bases had no gene match. This CDR3 comprises 16 residues. Per germline, CDR1 SGHDN and CDR2 FVKESK. CDR3 DNA: TGTGCCAGCAGCCAAGTCACGGGACAGGGGGCGGGAGAGCAGTACTTC. Its translation is CASSQVTGQGAGEQYF.

The chain joins TRBV30 to TRBJ2-5; D possibly corresponds to TRBD2 (5 bases). TRBJ2-7 matches the DNA end more closely, so the J call is doubtful. The CDR3 covers 12 residues. Germline V gives CDR1 GTSNPN, CDR2 SVGIG (reference sequence). The CDR3 sequence: CAWKRPRDEQYF. In DNA, the CDR3 is TGTGCCTGGAAGAGGCCGCGGGACGAGCAGTACTTC.

The V call is TRBV5-1, the J call TRBJ2-3; D gene uncertain. The ends were cut back, 3 bases at V and 2 bases at J, with 4 bases in the middle. The germline CDR1 and CDR2 sequences are SGHRS and YFSETQ. CDR3 length equals 12 residues. CDR3 sequence reads: CASSWNTDTQYF. CDR3 nucleotides: TGCGCCAGCAGCTGGAACACAGATACGCAGTATTTT.

This clone was recorded a few times. This sequence joins TRBV7-9 and TRBJ2-7, with 9 bases identical to TRBD1. V trimming: 4 bases; J trimming: 5 bases; junction bases outside the gene matches: 12. The CDR3 totals 16 residues. Germline CDR1 is SEHNR and CDR2 is FQNEAQ (reference sequence). The CDR3: CASSSAGTGLRNEQYF. The CDR3 DNA sequence: TGTGCCAGCAGCTCCGCGGGGACAGGGCTTAGAAACGAGCAGTACTTC. Variable domain in full (rest from reference TRBV7-9 and TRBJ2-7): DTGVSQNPRHKITKRGQNVTFRCDPISEHNRLYWYRQTLGQGPEFLTYFQNEAQLEKSRLLSDRFSAERPKGSFSTLEIQRTEQGDSAMYLCASSSAGTGLRNEQYFGPGTRLTVT.

The chain carries TRBV5-4 and TRBJ2-4; D remains unclear. CDR3 length equals 13 residues. The V end lost 9 bases, the J end lost 3 bases, and 13 bases lay between the germline ends. The germline gives CDR1 SGHNT, CDR2 YYREEE (reference sequence). The CDR3 protein is CATSLYDKNIQYF. The CDR3 DNA follows: TGTGCCACCTCCCTCTATGACAAAAACATTCAGTACTTC.

The rearrangement links TRBV6-1 to TRBJ1-1, with D possibly matching TRBD1 (6 bases). CDR3 length: 16 amino acids. The V gene lost 2 bases and the J gene lost 1 base, with 14 bases spanning the gap. Germline V gene lookup returns CDR1 MNHNS and CDR2 SASEGT. CDR3 sequence: CASSERAGARNTEAFF. The CDR3 nucleotides read TGTGCCAGCAGTGAAAGGGCAGGGGCCAGGAACACTGAAGCTTTCTTT.

The chain has TRBV19 and TRBJ1-1, with unresolved D. Germline CDR1 is LNHDA and CDR2 is SQIVND (reference sequence). The V end lost 3 bases, the J end lost 6 bases, and 8 bases lay between the germline ends. The CDR3 is 12 amino acids. For the CDR3, the DNA is TGTGCCAGTAGTATGGGTGCGGCTGAAGCTTTCTTT. Translated: CASSMGAAEAFF.

The genes are TRBV9 and TRBJ2-1; the match to TRBD2 covers 8 bases. The V gene end was trimmed by 0 bases and the J gene end by 7 bases; junction bases not matched to a gene: 12. Germline CDR1 is SGDLS and CDR2 is YYNGEE. The CDR3 loop spans 17 amino acids. CDR3 sequence: CASSVEFFSGGKNEQFF. DNA for the CDR3: TGTGCCAGCAGCGTAGAGTTTTTTTCGGGAGGGAAGAATGAGCAGTTCTTC.

Regarding this clone: This sample also contains other DNA sequences that code for the same CDR3. The CDR3 region is CASSNLAGGSYNEQFF. The CDR3 coding sequence is TGTGCCAGCAGCAACCTAGCGGGGGGTTCTTACAATGAGCAGTTCTTC. This chain uses TRBV7-2 with TRBJ2-1; 11 bases align to TRBD2. CDR3 length: 16 residues. Germline V CDR1 and CDR2: SGHTA, FQGNSA. The trim removed 5 bases at V and 4 bases at J, leaving 7 bases unmatched.

This clone was seen a handful of times. The chain combines TRBV19 with TRBJ1-1; 9 bases fit TRBD1. Trimming cost V 9 bases and J 4 bases; bases outside gene matches: 6. The CDR3 runs 13 residues. Germline values: CDR1 LNHDA, CDR2 SQIVND (reference sequence). CDR3 nucleotides: TGTGCCAGCGGGACAGGGTATACCACTGAAGCTTTCTTT. This translates into CASGTGYTTEAFF.